This TCR beta chain was recorded in a study of T cell responses to AZD1222 COVID-19 vaccine. About the study: Pooled in the analysis were second doses at about 4 or about 12 weeks.

Of note for this clone: What it binds is unknown.

The study, taken as a whole, reports: Targets within unmutated variant regions were reportedly found for nearly half of spike-specific TCRs. Seropositive at baseline were only a handful of AZD1222 recipients. Possibly, clonal diversity was underestimated; donors were largely white British and included more females.

V gave up 4 bases and J gave up 5 bases, with 17 bases separating them. The CDR3 covers 15 residues. The germline gives CDR1 MGHRA, CDR2 YSYEKL. Assay: immunoSEQ multiplex PCR; the TCRdb copy retains only in-frame clones and omits some. The data contain about 130,000 clones, about nine tenths of them singletons. The sample consisted of peripheral blood, taken on day 0 of AZD1222 vaccination. This clonotype was sampled from an adult in good health. The gene calls are TRBV4-1 and TRBJ2-5; tentatively, D is TRBD1 (5 bases). This chain's CDR3 is CASSRPDILAETQYF. The CDR3 nucleotides are TGCGCCAGCAGCCGTCCGGACATCCTCGCCGAGACCCAGTACTTC.